This T cell receptor beta chain was retrieved from a study of shared clonotypes between healthy human individuals. V was pared by 2 bases and J by 4 bases, with 15 bases between. Germline V gene data show CDR1 as SGHRS and CDR2 as YFSETQ. This CDR3 has 15 amino acids. The protocol was immunoSEQ multiplex PCR, while the TCRdb copy is restricted to in-frame clones and leaves out a portion. This table has some 1.5 million clones, roughly 96% appearing once. The receptor comes from a man aged 25-40 years in good health. The chain carries TRBV5-1 and TRBJ1-1; possibly TRBD1 for D (5 bases). Specimen: naive CD4+ T cells sorted from blood. Regarding subset: CD45RA+ positively selected. The CDR3 DNA reads as TGCGCCAGCAGCTTATGGGGCCAGGCGGCCACTGAAGCTTTCTTT. It encodes CASSLWGQAATEAFF.